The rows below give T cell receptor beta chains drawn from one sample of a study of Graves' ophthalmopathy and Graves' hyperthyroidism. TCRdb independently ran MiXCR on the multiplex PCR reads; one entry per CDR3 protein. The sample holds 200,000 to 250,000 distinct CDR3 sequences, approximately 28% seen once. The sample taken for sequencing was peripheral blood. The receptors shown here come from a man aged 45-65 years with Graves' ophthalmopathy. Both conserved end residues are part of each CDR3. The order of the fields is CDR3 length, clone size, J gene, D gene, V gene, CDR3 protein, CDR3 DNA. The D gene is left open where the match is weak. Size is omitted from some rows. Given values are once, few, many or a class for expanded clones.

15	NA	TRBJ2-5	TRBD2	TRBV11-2	CASSSGAGVGETQYF	TGTGCCAGCAGCTCCGGAGCGGGAGTTGGGGAGACCCAGTACTTC
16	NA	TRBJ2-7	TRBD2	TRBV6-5	CASSFRPGLAKGEQYF	TGTGCCAGCAGTTTCCGACCGGGACTAGCAAAGGGCGAGCAGTACTTC
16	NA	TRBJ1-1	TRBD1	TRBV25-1	CASQPLTGRRKTEAFF	TGTGCCAGCCAACCCCTGACAGGGAGGAGGAAAACTGAAGCTTTCTTT
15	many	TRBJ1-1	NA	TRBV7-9	CASSLPGGMNTEAFF	TGTGCCAGCAGCTTACCTGGGGGAATGAACACTGAAGCTTTCTTT
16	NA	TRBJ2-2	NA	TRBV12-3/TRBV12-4	CASSSPGGANTGELFF	TGTGCCAGCAGTTCCCCGGGTGGGGCGAACACCGGGGAGCTGTTTTTT
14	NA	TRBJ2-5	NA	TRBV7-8	CASSLGPSVVTQYF	TGTGCCAGCAGCTTAGGCCCTAGCGTCGTGACCCAGTACTTC
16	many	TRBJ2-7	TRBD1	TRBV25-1	CASSVLGQGRAYEQYF	TGTGCCAGCAGTGTACTTGGACAGGGCCGTGCCTACGAGCAGTACTTC
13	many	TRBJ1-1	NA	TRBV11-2	CASSLGQDTEAFF	TGTGCCAGCAGCTTAGGACAGGACACTGAAGCTTTCTTT
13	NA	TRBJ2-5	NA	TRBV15	CATSSGAEETQYF	TGTGCCACCAGCAGCGGTGCGGAGGAGACCCAGTACTTC
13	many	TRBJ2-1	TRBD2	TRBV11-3	CASSLGGGSEQFF	TGTGCCAGCAGCTTAGGGGGGGGTTCTGAGCAGTTCTTC
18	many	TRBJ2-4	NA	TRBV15	CATSRDPAGNLAKNIQYF	TGTGCCACCAGCAGAGACCCCGCAGGAAACCTAGCCAAAAACATTCAGTACTTC
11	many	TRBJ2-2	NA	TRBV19	CAATNTGELFF	TGTGCCGCAACGAACACCGGGGAGCTGTTTTTT
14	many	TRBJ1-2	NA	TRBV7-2	CASSLDWGGYGYTF	TGTGCCAGCAGCTTAGATTGGGGTGGCTATGGCTACACCTTC
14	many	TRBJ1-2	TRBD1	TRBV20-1	CSARDTGTGGGYTF	TGCAGTGCTAGAGATACCGGGACAGGGGGAGGCTACACCTTC
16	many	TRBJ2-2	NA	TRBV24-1	CATTGPGSLNTGELFF	TGTGCCACCACGGGTCCCGGGAGTCTTAATACCGGGGAGCTGTTTTTT
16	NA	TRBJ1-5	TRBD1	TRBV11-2	CASSTPTGGLNQPQHF	TGTGCCAGCAGCACCCCGACAGGGGGTCTCAATCAGCCCCAGCATTTT
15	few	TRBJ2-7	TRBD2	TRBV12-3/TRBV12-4	CASSPGLAGGGEQYF	TGTGCCAGCAGTCCGGGACTAGCGGGAGGGGGCGAGCAGTACTTC
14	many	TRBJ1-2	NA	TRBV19	CATQRRARNYGYTF	TGTGCCACTCAACGACGAGCGCGGAACTATGGCTACACCTTC
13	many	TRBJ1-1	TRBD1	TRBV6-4	CASSFTGEREAFF	TGTGCCAGCAGTTTTACAGGGGAAAGAGAAGCTTTCTTT
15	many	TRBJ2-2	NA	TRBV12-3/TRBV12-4	CASSLGDLGTGELFF	TGTGCCAGCAGTTTAGGGGATTTGGGCACCGGGGAGCTGTTTTTT
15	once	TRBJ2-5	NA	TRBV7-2	CASGKGEGLGETQYF	TGTGCCAGCGGAAAGGGGGAGGGCCTGGGAGAGACCCAGTACTTC
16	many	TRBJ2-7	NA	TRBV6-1	CASSNLPGLSSYEQYF	TGTGCCAGCAGTAATCTCCCGGGGTTAAGCTCCTACGAGCAGTACTTC
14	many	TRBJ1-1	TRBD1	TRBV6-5	CASSRGQGDTEAFF	TGTGCCAGCAGTCGCGGACAGGGTGACACTGAAGCTTTCTTT
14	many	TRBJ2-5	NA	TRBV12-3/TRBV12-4	CASSPTGPKETQYF	TGTGCCAGCAGCCCGACTGGGCCCAAAGAGACCCAGTACTTC
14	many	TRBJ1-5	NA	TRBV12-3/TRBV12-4	CASSFRREDQPQHF	TGTGCCAGCAGTTTTCGCAGGGAGGACCAGCCCCAGCATTTT
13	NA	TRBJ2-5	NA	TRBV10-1	CASSKGRSETQYF	TGCGCCAGCAGCAAGGGACGGTCGGAGACCCAGTACTTC
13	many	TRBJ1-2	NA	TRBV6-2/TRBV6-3	CASSDGQPYGYTF	TGTGCCAGCAGTGACGGACAGCCCTATGGCTACACCTTC
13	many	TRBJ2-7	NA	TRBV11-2	CASSLEHSYEQYF	TGTGCCAGCAGCTTAGAGCACTCCTACGAGCAGTACTTC
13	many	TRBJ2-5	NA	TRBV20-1	CSAPGAGQETQYF	TGCAGTGCACCCGGAGCGGGCCAAGAGACCCAGTACTTC
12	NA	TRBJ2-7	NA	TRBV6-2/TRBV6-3	CASTRDTYEQYF	TGTGCCAGCACCAGGGACACCTACGAGCAGTACTTC
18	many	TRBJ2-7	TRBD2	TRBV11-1	CASSLLTSGSLHSYEQYF	TGTGCCAGCAGCTTACTGACTAGCGGGAGTCTTCACTCCTACGAGCAGTACTTC
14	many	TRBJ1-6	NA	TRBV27	CASSGWGYNSPLHF	TGTGCCAGCAGTGGGTGGGGATATAATTCACCCCTCCACTTT
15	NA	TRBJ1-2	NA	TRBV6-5	CASSSREDSNYGYTF	TGTGCCAGCAGTTCTCGTGAGGACAGTAACTATGGCTACACCTTC
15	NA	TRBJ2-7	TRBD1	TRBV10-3	CASQPYRGTTYEQYF	TGTGCCTCTCAGCCCTACAGGGGCACTACCTACGAGCAGTACTTC
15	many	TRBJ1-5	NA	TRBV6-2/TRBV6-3	CASSYPGMGDQPQHF	TGTGCCAGCAGTTACCCGGGAATGGGCGATCAGCCCCAGCATTTT
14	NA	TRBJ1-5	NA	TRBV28	CASSYVGFNQPQHF	TGTGCCAGCAGTTATGTGGGCTTTAATCAGCCCCAGCATTTT
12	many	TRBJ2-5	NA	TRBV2	CASSRDWETQYF	TGTGCCAGCTCCCGGGACTGGGAAACCCAGTACTTC
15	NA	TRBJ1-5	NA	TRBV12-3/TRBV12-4	CASSFGGYGNQPQHF	TGTGCCAGCAGTTTTGGGGGGTACGGCAATCAGCCCCAGCATTTT
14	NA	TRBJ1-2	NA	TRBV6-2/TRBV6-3	CASSSPGQTPRYTF	TGTGCCAGCAGTTCTCCCGGACAGACACCGCGCTACACCTTC
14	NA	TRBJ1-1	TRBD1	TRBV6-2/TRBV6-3	CASSYGQGDTEAFF	TGTGCCAGCAGTTACGGGCAGGGGGACACTGAAGCTTTCTTT
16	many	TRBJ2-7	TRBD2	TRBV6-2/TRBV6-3	CASSYSELAGEYEQYF	TGTGCCAGCAGTTACTCGGAACTAGCGGGAGAGTACGAGCAGTACTTC
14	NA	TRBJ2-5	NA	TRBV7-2	CASSLRGSAETQYF	TGTGCCAGCAGCTTAAGGGGGTCAGCTGAGACCCAGTACTTC
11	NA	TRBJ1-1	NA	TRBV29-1	CSVGGRGEAFF	TGCAGCGTTGGGGGACGGGGAGAAGCTTTCTTT
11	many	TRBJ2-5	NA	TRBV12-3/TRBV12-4	CASGVQETQYF	TGTGCCAGCGGGGTACAAGAGACCCAGTACTTC
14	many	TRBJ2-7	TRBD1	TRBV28	CASLLGTGNYEQYF	TGTGCCAGCCTTTTAGGGACAGGTAACTACGAGCAGTACTTC
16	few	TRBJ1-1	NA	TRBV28	CASSLFRGPDNTEAFF	TGTGCCAGCAGTTTATTCCGGGGCCCTGACAACACTGAAGCTTTCTTT
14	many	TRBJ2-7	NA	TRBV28	CASSFSDRTYEQYF	TGTGCCAGCAGTTTTTCGGACAGAACCTACGAGCAGTACTTC
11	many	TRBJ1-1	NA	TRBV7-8	CASSFQTEAFF	TGTGCCAGCAGCTTTCAAACCGAAGCTTTCTTT
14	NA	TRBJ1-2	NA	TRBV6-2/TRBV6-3	CASSSHGTFFGYTF	TGTGCCAGCAGTAGTCACGGGACTTTCTTCGGCTACACCTTC
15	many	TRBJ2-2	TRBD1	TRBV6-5	CASSRGQGGGGELFF	TGTGCCAGCAGCCGAGGACAGGGAGGCGGCGGGGAGCTGTTTTTT
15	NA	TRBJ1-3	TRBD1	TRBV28	CASSEGQLSGNTIYF	TGTGCCAGCAGTGAGGGACAGCTCTCTGGAAACACCATATATTTT
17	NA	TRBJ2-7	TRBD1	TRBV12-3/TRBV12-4	CASSLTPPGTGGYEQYF	TGTGCCAGCAGTTTAACCCCTCCTGGGACAGGGGGCTACGAGCAGTACTTC
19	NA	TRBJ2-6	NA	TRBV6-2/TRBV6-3	CASSYGRLAGPSGANVLTF	TGTGCCAGCAGTTACGGTAGACTTGCCGGGCCTTCTGGGGCCAACGTCCTGACTTTC
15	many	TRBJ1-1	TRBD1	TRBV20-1	CSAEATGQGLAEAFF	TGCAGTGCTGAGGCCACGGGACAGGGGTTGGCTGAAGCTTTCTTT
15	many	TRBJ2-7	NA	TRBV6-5	CASSSPGESSYEQYF	TGTGCCAGCAGTTCCCCAGGGGAGAGCTCCTACGAGCAGTACTTC
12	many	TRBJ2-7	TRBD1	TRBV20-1	CSAIQGAYEQYF	TGCAGTGCTATCCAGGGGGCCTACGAGCAGTACTTC
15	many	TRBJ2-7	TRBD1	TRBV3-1	CASSQYRDRDYEQCF	TGTGCCAGCAGCCAGTACCGGGACAGGGACTACGAGCAGTGCTTC
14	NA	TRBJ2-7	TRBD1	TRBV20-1	CSARDGQGFHEQYF	TGCAGTGCTAGAGATGGACAGGGCTTCCACGAGCAGTACTTC
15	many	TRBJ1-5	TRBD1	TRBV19	CASSSRQGSNQPQHF	TGTGCCAGTAGTTCCAGACAGGGGAGCAATCAGCCCCAGCATTTT
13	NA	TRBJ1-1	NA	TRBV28	CASSPGHGAEAFF	TGTGCCAGCAGCCCGGGTCATGGGGCTGAAGCTTTCTTT